This entry lists 5 T cell receptor beta chains sequenced from one sample in a study of blood T cell repertoires in COVID-19. The assay was immunoSEQ multiplex PCR, and TCRdb's table has in-frame clones only and misses some. This sample has a few hundred thousand clones; 85% occur once, and the top ten carry around 19%. The sequencing input was PBMCs or T cells enriched from blood (not recorded which). These receptors all stem from a man in his forties who had recovered from COVID-19.

The V gene is TRBV19, the J gene TRBJ2-1, with 8 bases lining up with TRBD2. CDR1 is LNHDA, CDR2 SQIVND, per germline (reference sequence). V shed 10 bases and J 8 bases; nucleotides not matched to a gene: 13. This CDR3 comprises 14 residues. This chain's CDR3 is CATKAGLEGHEQFF. CDR3 DNA sequence: TGTGCCACCAAAGCGGGACTAGAGGGACATGAGCAGTTCTTC.

This sequence joins TRBV3-1 (or the pseudogene TRBV3-2) and TRBJ1-1; D might be TRBD1 (5 bases). The germline V and J ends were trimmed by 4 bases and 1 base, with 10 bases remaining between them. The length of the CDR3 is 14 residues. Germline V gene data show CDR1 as LGHDT and CDR2 as YNNKEL (reference sequence). The DNA for the CDR3 is TGTGCCAGCAGCCCACAGGTTCGGAACACTGAAGCTTTCTTT. This codes for CASSPQVRNTEAFF.

A note on this clone: The junction and the germline gene differ at one end; a read error may be behind it. This chain uses TRBV7-3 with TRBJ2-2, with a possible D match to TRBD1 (5 bases). The CDR3 consists of 16 residues. Germline CDR1 reads SGHTA; CDR2 reads FQGTGA. CDR3 in DNA: TGCGTGAGCCATTCGGGCAGGGCGACCGGGACCGGGGAGCTGTTTTTT. This codes for CVSHSGRATGTGELFF.

The rearrangement links TRBV9 to TRBJ2-1; D might be TRBD1 (5 bases). CDR3 length: 15 residues. Trimming stripped 0 bases from V and 7 bases from J, with 14 bases between. CDR1 SGDLS and CDR2 YYNGEE come from the germline V gene. In DNA, the CDR3 is TGTGCCAGCAGCGTAGAGGGTCAGGGATCAAATGAGCAGTTCTTC. It specifies CASSVEGQGSNEQFF. The whole variable domain, remainder taken from reference TRBV9 and TRBJ2-1, is DSGVTQTPKHLITATGQRVTLRCSPRSGDLSVYWYQQSLDQGLQFLIQYYNGEERAKGNILERFSAQQFPDLHSELNLSSLELGDSALYFCASSVEGQGSNEQFFGPGTRLTVL.

This chain joins TRBV27 and TRBJ2-1; the match to TRBD2 covers 14 bases. After removal of 3 bases from V and 7 bases from J, the junction contained 8 bases not matched to a gene. There are 17 residues in the CDR3. The V gene's germline CDR1 is MNHEY and CDR2 SMNVEV (reference sequence). As DNA, the CDR3 is TGTGCCAGCAGTTTGCCCCCGGGACTAGCGGGAGTGAATGAGCAGTTCTTC. Encoded protein: CASSLPPGLAGVNEQFF.